This entry is about one T cell receptor (beta chain). Antigen: not known. The CDR3 extends over 17 amino acids. Germline CDR1 LGHNA, CDR2 YSLEER. J gave up 3 bases and V 1 base, and 10 bases lay outside the gene matches. This sample stems from a study of OX40 agonist ivuxolimab in advanced cancers. At the level of the study: Three patients got partial responses; one had hepatocellular carcinoma and two had cutaneous melanoma. Overall study results and limits: Clones of CD4+ and CD8+ blood T cells grew by week 6 at doses of 0.1 to 3.0 mg/kg.

Peripheral blood came from all dose cohorts at three timepoints. TCRdb's copy holds only in-frame clones and misses some; the assay was immunoSEQ multiplex PCR. This table holds around 7,000 clones, approximately 80% found once. This receptor was taken from an adult with an advanced solid tumor such as melanoma, head and neck, liver or kidney cancer. The sequencing used CD4+ or CD8+ T cells sorted from blood, collected in a trial of the OX40 agonist ivuxolimab. The chain is built from TRBV4-3 and TRBJ1-2, with 8 bases identical to TRBD1. The CDR3 DNA reads TGCGCCAGCAGCCAAGCACTCGACGGGACAGGAGACTATGGCTACACCTTC. Translated: CASSQALDGTGDYGYTF.